This T cell receptor beta chain was identified during a study of CXCR3-negative and CXCR3-positive naive CD8 T cells. Whole-study results and caveats: Diversity was high in both naive subsets and much lower in memory cells. When CXCR3-positive naive cells were set against CXCR3-negative naive cells, the former had more hydrophobic TRB CDR3s. No difference in surface CD5 was seen between naive subsets, and TCR strength was inferred from TRB CDR3 properties. Once cells were cryopreserved, CXCR3 expression went down partly, and most assays used fresh PBMCs.

The CD45RO-CCR7+CD27+CD95- phenotype denoted naive CD8+ T cells. The study made its TRB cDNA libraries by 5' RACE, adding UMI labels. Using the 5' RACE reads, TCRdb records one entry per CDR3 protein without DNA. The listing contains about 85,000 distinct CDR3 sequences. This CDR3 comprises 15 residues. The V gene's germline CDR1 is SGDLS and CDR2 YYNGEE. Details on this clonotype: Its specificity is not known.

The gene calls are TRBV9 and TRBJ1-1; TCRdb gives TRBD1 as the D gene, but with no DNA this cannot be confirmed. This TCR came from a human donor in good health. Some clones in this sample may be carry-over from other donors' samples. The sequencing input was naive CXCR3+ CD8+ T cells from blood. Subset denoted: CD45RO-CCR7+CD27+CD95- naive CD8+ T cells expressing CXCR3 (TNR3+). The CDR3 sequence: CASSVYPGGLTEAFF.